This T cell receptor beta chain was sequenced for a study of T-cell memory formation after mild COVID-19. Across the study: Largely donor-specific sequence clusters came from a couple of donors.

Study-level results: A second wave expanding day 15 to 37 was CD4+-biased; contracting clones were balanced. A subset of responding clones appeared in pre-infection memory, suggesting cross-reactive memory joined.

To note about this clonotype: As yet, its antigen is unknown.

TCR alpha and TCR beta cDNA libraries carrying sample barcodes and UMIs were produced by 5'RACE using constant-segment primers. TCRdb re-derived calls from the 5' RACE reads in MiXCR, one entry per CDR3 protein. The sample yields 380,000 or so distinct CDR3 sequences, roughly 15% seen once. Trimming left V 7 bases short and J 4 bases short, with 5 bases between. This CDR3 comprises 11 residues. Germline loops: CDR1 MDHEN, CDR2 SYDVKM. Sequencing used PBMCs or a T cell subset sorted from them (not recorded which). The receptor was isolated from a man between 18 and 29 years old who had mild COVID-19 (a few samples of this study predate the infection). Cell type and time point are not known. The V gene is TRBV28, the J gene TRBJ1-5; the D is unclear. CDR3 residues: CASKRNQPQHF. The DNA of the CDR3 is TGTGCCAGCAAGAGGAATCAGCCCCAGCATTTT.